The 26 T cell receptor beta chains reported below all come from one sample, sequenced in a study of response to subunit inactivated influenza vaccine. TCRdb called the RT-PCR reads again in MiXCR, with one record for every CDR3 protein. The table includes hundreds of thousands of distinct CDR3 sequences, 12% detected once. Material: PBMCs from blood, obtained on the day of vaccination. The receptors shown here come from a man between 45 and 60 years old who received an inactivated influenza vaccine.

A single count supports this clonotype. This chain joins TRBV12-3 or TRBV12-4 and TRBJ2-2, with D possibly being TRBD2 (6 bases). V shed 6 bases and J shed 0 bases, with 14 bases lying between them. The CDR3 loop spans 16 amino acids. This CDR3 is CASSLGEDANTGELFF. In DNA form, the CDR3 reads TGTGCCAGCAGCCTGGGGGAGGACGCGAACACCGGGGAGCTGTTTTTT.

This clonotype was seen a handful of times. The rearrangement links TRBV12-3 or TRBV12-4 to TRBJ1-3; a weak D match, TRBD1 (6 bases). The CDR3 runs to 14 residues. V lost 4 bases and J 1 base, leaving 8 bases between the germline ends. The CDR3 nucleotides are TGTGCCAGCAGTTACAGGGTGTCTGGAAACACCATATATTTT. The encoded protein is CASSYRVSGNTIYF.

This clonotype was observed at least ten times. The chain employs TRBV20-1 and TRBJ2-3, with D possibly TRBD1 on 7 matching bases. The ends were cut back, 5 bases at V and 2 bases at J, with 14 bases in the middle. The CDR3 totals 14 residues. The germline V gene has CDR1 DFQATT and CDR2 SNEGSKA (reference sequence). The CDR3 loop reads CSAGGGQVTDTQYF. The CDR3, as DNA: TGCAGTGCTGGGGGAGGACAGGTCACAGATACGCAGTATTTT.

In regard to this clonotype: The germline gene is not matched at one end of the junction; a read error may be the cause. V and J are TRBV10-3 and TRBJ1-5; perhaps TRBD1 as D (5 bases). The length of the CDR3 is 13 residues. Germline loops: CDR1 ENHRY, CDR2 SYGVKD. CDR3 loop: CAISEGADQHQHF. DNA of the CDR3: TGTGCCATCAGTGAGGGGGCTGATCAGCACCAGCATTTT.

The chain carries TRBV7-9 and TRBJ1-1; D call uncertain. Trimming took off 5 bases at V and 3 bases at J, with 10 bases between the two ends. This CDR3 region has 13 residues. CDR1 and CDR2 (germline): SEHNR, FQNEAQ (reference sequence). The DNA of the CDR3 is TGTGCCAGCAGCGTTAAGGGATACACTGAAGCTTTCTTT. It specifies CASSVKGYTEAFF.

The chain couples TRBV20-1 to TRBJ2-1; the D gene could be TRBD1 or TRBD2 (5 bases each). V was trimmed by 1 base and J by 6 bases, leaving 16 bases between them. The CDR3 runs 15 residues. Germline V gives CDR1 DFQATT, CDR2 SNEGSKA (reference sequence). The CDR3 loop is CSARARTRGRNEQFF. CDR3 in DNA: TGCAGTGCTAGAGCTCGGACACGCGGGCGCAATGAGCAGTTCTTC.

This clonotype was detected a few times. This sequence joins TRBV29-1 and TRBJ2-7, with TRBD2 matching 7 bases. The CDR3 spans 13 residues. CDR1 and CDR2 (germline): SQVTM, ANQGSEA. The V gene end was trimmed by 6 bases and the J gene end by 6 bases; junction bases not matched to a gene: 11. CDR3 DNA sequence: TGCAGCGTCCGGGGGATGGGGAGGGCCGAGCAGTACTTC. Translating it yields CSVRGMGRAEQYF.

This clonotype was seen at least ten times. The chain combines TRBV20-1 with TRBJ1-5; unclear D gene. This CDR3 has 13 residues. Trimming removed 4 bases from V and 0 bases from J, with 7 bases in between. CDR1 DFQATT and CDR2 SNEGSKA come from the germline V gene (reference sequence). The DNA of the CDR3 is TGCAGTGCTAACGGAGATAGCAATCAGCCCCAGCATTTT. The encoded protein is CSANGDSNQPQHF.

This clonotype was seen at least ten times. The J gene is TRBJ2-7, the V gene TRBV20-1; D is unclear. The V gene lost 5 bases and the J gene lost 3 bases, with 8 bases spanning the gap. There are 11 residues in the CDR3. The germline CDR1 and CDR2 sequences are DFQATT and SNEGSKA (reference sequence). CDR3 in DNA: TGCAGTGCTTCGGACGGCTACGAGCAGTACTTC. This gives the protein CSASDGYEQYF.

This chain uses TRBV19 with TRBJ1-4; 8 positions agree with TRBD1. This CDR3 spans 13 amino acids. Germline V gene data show CDR1 as LNHDA and CDR2 as SQIVND (reference sequence). Trimming at V came to 1 base and at J to 8 bases, leaving 0 bases not matched to a gene. The CDR3 DNA sequence: TGTGCCAGTAGTATAGGGGACAGGGAAAAACTGTTTTTT. Encoded protein: CASSIGDREKLFF.

A few counts support this clonotype. The V and J genes are TRBV4-2 and TRBJ2-3; tentatively, D is TRBD1 or TRBD2 (6 bases each). V gave up 1 base and J gave up 2 bases, with 10 bases separating them. Germline assignment: CDR1 LGHNA and CDR2 YNFKEQ. The CDR3 loop spans 15 amino acids. The CDR3 coding sequence is TGTGCCAGCAGCCAAGGGGGGGCCTTCACAGATACGCAGTATTTT. It yields the protein CASSQGGAFTDTQYF.

V and J are TRBV15 and TRBJ2-5; 12 nucleotides match TRBD2. Germline V gene data show CDR1 as LNHNV and CDR2 as YYDKDF (reference sequence). Germline trimming cut 2 bases from V and 1 base from J; bases unmatched to any gene: 8. The CDR3 spans 18 residues. CDR3 in amino acids: CATSRYPTSGGIQETQYF. The CDR3, as DNA: TGTGCCACCAGCAGATACCCGACTAGCGGGGGTATCCAAGAGACCCAGTACTTC.

A note on this clonotype: The junction differs from germline at one of its ends, possibly a read error. V usage is TRBV18 and J usage is TRBJ2-5; 9 bases map to TRBD1. The V gene's germline CDR1 is KGHSH and CDR2 LQKENI. The CDR3 has 13 residues. CDR3 sequence: CASSPLQGADPDF. In DNA form, the CDR3 reads TGTGCCAGCTCACCGTTACAGGGGGCAGATCCCGACTTC.

This clonotype was found a few times. The chain couples TRBV7-2 to TRBJ2-5; 7 positions match TRBD2. There are 16 residues in the CDR3. Germline CDR1 SGHTA, CDR2 FQGNSA. With 1 base clipped from V and 4 bases from J, the junction kept 9 bases outside the gene matches. CDR3 in amino acids: CASSLGGAGVGETQYF. The CDR3 DNA is TGTGCCAGCAGCTTAGGAGGCGCGGGAGTAGGAGAGACCCAGTACTTC.

The V and J genes are TRBV7-8 and TRBJ2-3; 7 bases align to TRBD2. Trimming at V came to 2 bases and at J to 3 bases, leaving 11 bases not matched to a gene. CDR1 is SGHVS and CDR2 is FQNEAQ in the germline V gene. The CDR3 loop spans 17 amino acids. CDR3 residues: CASSLIRWRELTDTQYF. The DNA for the CDR3 is TGTGCCAGCAGCTTAATCCGTTGGCGGGAGTTGACAGATACGCAGTATTTT.

This clonotype has only a few counts. This rearrangement joins TRBV4-1 to TRBJ2-7, with unresolved D. Germline assignment: CDR1 MGHRA and CDR2 YSYEKL. Trimming removed 4 bases from V and 3 bases from J, with 13 bases in between. This CDR3 spans 14 amino acids. This CDR3 reads CASSLGPAIYEQYF. Here the CDR3 DNA reads TGCGCCAGCAGCCTGGGTCCCGCCATCTACGAGCAGTACTTC.

The chain couples TRBV6-1 to TRBJ1-4; TRBD1 agrees at 8 bases. This CDR3 contains 14 residues. Germline V gene data show CDR1 as MNHNS and CDR2 as SASEGT. V dropped 7 bases and J dropped 8; count of bases not matched to a gene: 9. Written as DNA, the CDR3 is TGTGCCAGCAACTTGGACAGGGCGAGGGAAAAACTGTTTTTT. This gives the protein CASNLDRAREKLFF.

Many counts were recorded for this clonotype. The V and J genes are TRBV5-6 and TRBJ2-3; 10 bases are a match to TRBD2. The CDR3 has 15 amino acids. CDR1 and CDR2 from the germline V gene are SGHDT and YYEEEE. V dropped 3 bases and J dropped 7; count of bases not matched to a gene: 8. The DNA for the CDR3 is TGTGCCAGCAGCTCCCAGCGGGGGGGAGTAAATACGCAGTATTTT. Encoded protein: CASSSQRGGVNTQYF. The complete variable domain, with remaining parts taken from reference TRBV5-6 and TRBJ2-3, reads DAGVTQSPTHLIKTRGQQVTLRCSPKSGHDTVSWYQQALGQGPQFIFQYYEEEERQRGNFPDRFSGHQFPNYSSELNVNALLLGDSALYLCASSSQRGGVNTQYFGPGTRLTVL.

In this sample, this clonotype turned up many times. The chain recombines TRBV7-9 with TRBJ2-1; TRBD2 might be the D (6 bases). The V gene's germline CDR1 is SEHNR and CDR2 FQNEAQ (reference sequence). The ends were cut back, 4 bases at V and 8 bases at J, with 21 bases in the middle. The length of the CDR3 is 16 residues. Here the CDR3 DNA reads TGTGCCAGCAGCTCCAGGGACTCTGCTCAGGGCTATGAGCAGTTCTTC. The encoded protein is CASSSRDSAQGYEQFF.

This clonotype was seen at least ten times. This chain uses TRBV7-9 with TRBJ2-7; TRBD2 aligns across 10 bases. The CDR3 has 16 residues. Germline lookup yields CDR1 SEHNR and CDR2 FQNEAQ (reference sequence). The V segment lost 4 bases and the J segment 1 base; nucleotides outside the gene matches: 7. The CDR3 DNA is TGTGCCAGCAGCTCTGGTAGCGGGGGGCCATCCTACGAGCAGTACTTC. Protein sequence: CASSSGSGGPSYEQYF. The entire variable domain, with the rest obtained from reference TRBV7-9 and TRBJ2-7, is as follows: DTGVSQNPRHKITKRGQNVTFRCDPISEHNRLYWYRQTLGQGPEFLTYFQNEAQLEKSRLLSDRFSAERPKGSFSTLEIQRTEQGDSAMYLCASSSGSGGPSYEQYFGPGTRLTVT.

The chain is built from TRBV19 and TRBJ2-7; 7 bases are a match to TRBD1. CDR1 is LNHDA and CDR2 is SQIVND in the germline V gene (reference sequence). Losses at the gene ends were 3 bases for V and 2 bases for J; bases not matched to a gene: 7. CDR3 length equals 15 residues. The CDR3 nucleotides read TGTGCCAGTAGTATCGCCAAGGACAGGCCCTACGAGCAGTACTTC. Encoded protein: CASSIAKDRPYEQYF.

The chain employs TRBV3-1 and TRBJ2-5, with TRBD2 matching over 8 bases. The CDR3 is 18 residues long. The germline CDR1 and CDR2 sequences are LGHDT and YNNKEL (reference sequence). Trimming took 4 bases from V and 5 from J; bases not matched to a gene: 18. CDR3 nucleotides: TGTGCCAGCAGCCCGAGGTATAGCGGGACGGTCTCGGGGGAGACCCAGTACTTC. This gives the protein CASSPRYSGTVSGETQYF.

This clonotype was observed many times. The chain has TRBV6-2 or TRBV6-3 and TRBJ2-1, with TRBD2 identical over 8 bases. J lost 5 bases, V lost 2 bases, and 8 bases had no gene match. The CDR3 is made up of 16 amino acids. CDR1 and CDR2 from the germline V gene are MNHEY and SVGEGT. CDR3: CASSYGTGGINNEQFF. The CDR3 DNA reads as TGTGCCAGCAGTTACGGCACGGGAGGGATAAACAATGAGCAGTTCTTC.

CDR3 residues: CASSPREGRKYF. The CDR3 coding sequence is TGTGCCAGCAGTCCCCGGGAGGGACGGAAGTACTTC. The gene calls are TRBV28 and TRBJ2-4; 8 bases line up with TRBD2. CDR3 length equals 12 residues. J was trimmed by 14 bases and V by 5 bases; bases with no gene match: 8. Germline CDR1 MDHEN, CDR2 SYDVKM.

This clonotype was detected only a few times. The chain couples TRBV24-1 to TRBJ2-7; D is perhaps TRBD1 (5 bases). Trimming took off 6 bases at V and 6 bases at J, with 11 bases between the two ends. CDR1 is KGHDR, CDR2 SFDVKD, per germline. CDR3 size: 12 residues. The CDR3 here is CATSRGSGEQYF. The CDR3 DNA reads TGTGCCACCAGTAGGGGCTCCGGCGAGCAGTACTTC.

This clonotype has ten or more counts. This rearrangement joins TRBV5-1 to TRBJ2-1; 10 bases align to TRBD2. The V gene end was trimmed by 2 bases and the J gene end by 6 bases; junction bases not matched to a gene: 5. CDR1 and CDR2 from the germline V gene are SGHRS and YFSETQ. The CDR3 covers 15 residues. CDR3 amino acids: CASSFTSGNANEQFF. CDR3 DNA sequence: TGCGCCAGCAGCTTTACTAGCGGGAACGCCAATGAGCAGTTCTTC. The full variable domain, its missing parts supplied by reference TRBV5-1 and TRBJ2-1, is KAGVTQTPRYLIKTRGQQVTLSCSPISGHRSVSWYQQTPGQGLQFLFEYFSETQRNKGNFPGRFSGRQFSNSRSEMNVSTLELGDSALYLCASSFTSGNANEQFFGPGTRLTVL.